This is a list of T cell receptor beta chains from one sample in a study of cytomegalovirus exposure and HLA in healthy donors. Profiled with immunoSEQ multiplex PCR; TCRdb holds only in-frame clones, not every one. This sample's clone table lists around 140,000 clones. Sequences were obtained from PBMCs. These receptors were collected from a woman aged 40-49 years in good health and CMV-seronegative. The CDR3 runs from the conserved cysteine through the conserved F or W. The order of the fields is V gene, J gene, D gene, CDR3 DNA, CDR3 protein. D genes are given only for firm matches.

TRBV29-1,TRBJ1-2,-,TGCAGCGTTGAAGGGAGGAAAGGCTACACCTTC,CSVEGRKGYTF
TRBV6-5,TRBJ1-5,TRBD1,TGTGCCAGCAGTTTAGGACAGGGAATTAGCAATCAGCCCCAGCATTTT,CASSLGQGISNQPQHF
TRBV6-6,TRBJ2-5,-,TGTGCCAGCAGTTCCCACAGGAGACCCCAAGAGACCCAGTACTTC,CASSSHRRPQETQYF
TRBV11-2,TRBJ2-3,TRBD2,TGTGCCAGCAGCTCTAAACCGGGACTAGCGGGGGGGTACACAGATACGCAGTATTTT,CASSSKPGLAGGYTDTQYF
TRBV7-2,TRBJ1-2,-,TGTGCCAGCAGCCCCGATGAGGGCGCGCGCTATGGCTACACCTTC,CASSPDEGARYGYTF
TRBV7-3,TRBJ1-1,-,TGTGCCAGCAGCTTAAATTCAGTTCTGAACACTGAAGCTTTCTTT,CASSLNSVLNTEAFF
TRBV11-1,TRBJ1-2,-,TGTGCCAGCAGCTTCTCGGTACCGGAGGGACTCAACTATGGCTACACCTTC,CASSFSVPEGLNYGYTF
TRBV7-2,TRBJ2-5,TRBD1,TGTGCCAGCAGCGGGACAGGTGAAGAGACCCAGTACTTC,CASSGTGEETQYF
TRBV6-5,TRBJ1-5,TRBD1,TGTGCCAGCAGTCCAACAGGGGGAAGGCAGCCCCAGCATTTT,CASSPTGGRQPQHF
TRBV10-3,TRBJ2-5,TRBD2,TGTGCCATCAGTGACGGCGGGGGGAACCAAGAGACCCAGTACTTC,CAISDGGGNQETQYF
TRBV2,TRBJ1-2,-,TGTGCCAGCTATGCTCTGGAGTATGGCTACACCTTC,CASYALEYGYTF
TRBV2,TRBJ2-3,TRBD2,TGTGCCAGCACACTAGCGGGAGGCACAGTCGAGCAGTATTTT,CASTLAGGTVEQYF
TRBV7-2,TRBJ2-5,TRBD2,TGTGCCAGCAGCAGACGCGGGGCGGGGGGAAAGGAGACCCAGTACTTC,CASSRRGAGGKETQYF
TRBV6-6,TRBJ2-1,TRBD2,TGTGCCAGCAGTTACGGTCGGGGGGGCCCCAATGAGCAGTTCTTC,CASSYGRGGPNEQFF
TRBV6-1,TRBJ2-3,-,TGTGCCAGCAGTCAAGCCGGGACATCAAACACAGATACGCAGTATTTT,CASSQAGTSNTDTQYF
TRBV10-2,TRBJ2-3,-,TGCGCCAGCAGTGAGTCGAATTCCCGGGATACGCAGTATTTT,CASSESNSRDTQYF
TRBV28,TRBJ1-2,-,TGTGCCAGCAGTTTAGGGCCGCCAGACTACACCTTC,CASSLGPPDYTF
TRBV2,TRBJ1-6,TRBD1,TGTGCCATCAAAGGGGGCCAAAATAATTCACCCCTCCACTTT,CAIKGGQNNSPLHF
TRBV25-1,TRBJ2-1,-,TGTGCCAGCAGTGAATACCTCTACAATGAGCAGTTCTTC,CASSEYLYNEQFF
TRBV19,TRBJ2-5,TRBD1,TGTGCCAGTAGCACGTACAGGGGAGCCCAGAGGGAGACCCAGTACTTC,CASSTYRGAQRETQYF
TRBV19,TRBJ2-7,-,TGTGCCAGTAGTATGGTAGTCTCGGGCGAGCAGTACTTC,CASSMVVSGEQYF
TRBV9,TRBJ1-2,-,TGTGCCAGCAGCGTAGACCAGGGGAAGCGGGGCTACACCTTC,CASSVDQGKRGYTF
TRBV7-9,TRBJ2-5,TRBD2,TGTGCCTCGGCGAGCGGGGGCCTAGAAGAGACCCAGTACTTC,CASASGGLEETQYF
TRBV6-1,TRBJ2-2,TRBD1,TGTGCCAGCACCGCCGGGACAGGTTACACCGGGGAGCTGTTTTTT,CASTAGTGYTGELFF
TRBV14,TRBJ2-3,-,TGTGCCAGCAGCTTAAGCGGGTTCGGCACAGATACGCAGTATTTT,CASSLSGFGTDTQYF
TRBV7-3,TRBJ1-1,-,TGTGCCAGCAGCTTAGGGCAGTCGAACACTGAAGCTTTCTTT,CASSLGQSNTEAFF
TRBV7-9,TRBJ1-2,-,TGTGCCAGCAGCCCGCGAGGCGGGGAAGCCTTAGGCTACACCTTC,CASSPRGGEALGYTF
TRBV12-5,TRBJ1-2,-,TGTGCTAGTGCCAACCGCCCTTTTACCCGAGGTGATGGCTACACCTTC,CASANRPFTRGDGYTF
TRBV7-2,TRBJ1-4,-,TGTGCCAGCAGCGGAGCGGCCGCCACAGGGCTTTTTGGAAAACTGTTTTTT,CASSGAAATGLFGKLFF
TRBV9,TRBJ2-2,-,TGTGCCAGCAGCGTAGATGGGGGGGCGGTTACCGGGGAGCTGTTTTTT,CASSVDGGAVTGELFF
TRBV15,TRBJ1-6,-,TGTGCCACCAGCAGAGATTCAGGCAGGGGAAATTCACCCCTCCACTTT,CATSRDSGRGNSPLHF
TRBV6-1,TRBJ1-6,-,TGTGCCAGCAGTCGGACAGTCCCTCGTAATTCACCCCTCCACTTT,CASSRTVPRNSPLHF
TRBV6-1,TRBJ2-3,TRBD1,TGTGCCAGCAGTGGGGACAGATATTTATCCACAGATACGCAGTATTTT,CASSGDRYLSTDTQYF
TRBV7-9,TRBJ1-4,TRBD1,TGTGCCAGCAGCGGGACAGCCGTTAATGAAAAACTGTTTTTT,CASSGTAVNEKLFF
TRBV9,TRBJ1-1,-,TGTGCCAGCAGCCCTAGGGGGGGTCGAGTGGCTGAAGCTTTCTTT,CASSPRGGRVAEAFF
TRBV28,TRBJ1-2,-,TGTGCCAGCAGTTTCCGCGGTAATGCCGTCTCCACCTTC,CASSFRGNAVSTF
TRBV7-2,TRBJ2-1,TRBD2,TGTGCCAGCAGCTTAGGACTAGCGGGGTACAATGAGCAGTTCTTC,CASSLGLAGYNEQFF
TRBV2,TRBJ2-5,-,TGTGCCAGCCACCTCGAAAGGGGCGGCGAGACCCAGTACTTC,CASHLERGGETQYF
TRBV5-4,TRBJ2-1,-,TGTGCCAGCAGCATTAAGACAGACAATGAGCAGTTCTTC,CASSIKTDNEQFF
TRBV28,TRBJ1-4,-,TGTGCCAGCAGTTTTTTTAGAACAACTAATGAAAAACTGTTTTTT,CASSFFRTTNEKLFF
TRBV7-9,TRBJ2-1,TRBD2,TGTGCCAGCAGCCCGTACAGACTAGCGGGGGGCGGGGATGAGCAGTTCTTC,CASSPYRLAGGGDEQFF
TRBV2,TRBJ1-2,-,TGTGCCAGCAGTCCCGGGATTTACTATGGCTACACCTTC,CASSPGIYYGYTF
TRBV6-5,TRBJ2-3,TRBD1,TGTGCCAGCAGCGACAGGGACACGCAGTATTTT,CASSDRDTQYF
TRBV27,TRBJ1-6,-,TGTGCCAGCAGGGCGGAGCATTCACCCCTCCACTTT,CASRAEHSPLHF
TRBV5-1,TRBJ2-5,TRBD1,TGCGCCAGCAGCTTAGTAGGACAGGGGGCCCAAGAGACCCAGTACTTC,CASSLVGQGAQETQYF
TRBV7-9,TRBJ1-1,TRBD1,TGTGCCAGCAGCTTACCCCGATTAGGACAGGGGAACACTGAAGCTTTCTTT,CASSLPRLGQGNTEAFF
TRBV10-3,TRBJ2-3,TRBD2,TGTGCCATCAGTGTTGCGGGGGGGTCTAGCACAGATACGCAGTATTTT,CAISVAGGSSTDTQYF